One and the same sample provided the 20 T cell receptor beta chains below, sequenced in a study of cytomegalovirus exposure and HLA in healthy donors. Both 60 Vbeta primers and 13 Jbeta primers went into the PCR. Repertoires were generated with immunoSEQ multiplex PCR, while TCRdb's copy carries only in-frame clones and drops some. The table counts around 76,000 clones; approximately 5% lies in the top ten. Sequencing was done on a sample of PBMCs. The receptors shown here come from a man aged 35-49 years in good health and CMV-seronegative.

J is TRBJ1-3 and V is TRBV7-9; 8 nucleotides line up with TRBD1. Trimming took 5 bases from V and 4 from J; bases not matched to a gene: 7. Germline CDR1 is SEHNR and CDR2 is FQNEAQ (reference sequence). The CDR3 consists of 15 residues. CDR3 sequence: CASSTRTGWGNTIYF. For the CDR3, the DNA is TGTGCCAGCAGCACCCGGACAGGGTGGGGAAACACCATATATTTT.

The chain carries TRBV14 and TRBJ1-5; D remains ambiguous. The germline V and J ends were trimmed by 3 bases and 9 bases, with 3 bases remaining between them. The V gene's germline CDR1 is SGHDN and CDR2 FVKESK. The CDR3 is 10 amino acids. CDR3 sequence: CASSHRPQHF. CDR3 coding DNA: TGTGCCAGCAGCCATCGGCCCCAGCATTTT.

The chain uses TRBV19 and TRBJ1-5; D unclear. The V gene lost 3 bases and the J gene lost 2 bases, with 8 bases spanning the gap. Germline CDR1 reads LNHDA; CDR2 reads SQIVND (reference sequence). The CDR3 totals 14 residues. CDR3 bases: TGTGCCAGTAGTATGCGGAGGGGCAATCAGCCCCAGCATTTT. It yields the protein CASSMRRGNQPQHF.

CDR3 bases: TGTGCCTGGAGTGTAAGGTGGATGGGAGACACAGATACGCAGTATTTT. Residues: CAWSVRWMGDTDTQYF. V gene TRBV30 combines with J gene TRBJ2-3; D is possibly TRBD2 (5 bases). Trimming shortened V by 0 bases and J by 2 bases, and 15 bases separated the two germline ends. CDR1 and CDR2 from the germline V gene are GTSNPN and SVGIG (reference sequence). The CDR3 is 16 amino acids.

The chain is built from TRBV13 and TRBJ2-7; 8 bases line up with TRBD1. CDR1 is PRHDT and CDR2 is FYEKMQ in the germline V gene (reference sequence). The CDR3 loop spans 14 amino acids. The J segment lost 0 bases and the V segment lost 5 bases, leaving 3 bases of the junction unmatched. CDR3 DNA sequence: TGTGCCAGCAGCAGGGACAGGATCTCCTACGAGCAGTACTTC. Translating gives CASSRDRISYEQYF.

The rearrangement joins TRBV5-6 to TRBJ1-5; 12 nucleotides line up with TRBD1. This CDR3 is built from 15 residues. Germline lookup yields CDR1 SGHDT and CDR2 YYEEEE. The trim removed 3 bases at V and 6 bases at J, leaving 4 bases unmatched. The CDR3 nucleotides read TGTGCCAGCAGCTCCGGGACAGGGGGCAGTCAGCCCCAGCATTTT. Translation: CASSSGTGGSQPQHF.

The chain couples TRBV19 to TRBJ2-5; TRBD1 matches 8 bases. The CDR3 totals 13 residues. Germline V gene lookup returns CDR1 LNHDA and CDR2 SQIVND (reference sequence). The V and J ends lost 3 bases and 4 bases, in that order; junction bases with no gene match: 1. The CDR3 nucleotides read TGTGCCAGTAGTATCACAGGGGGAGAGACCCAGTACTTC. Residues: CASSITGGETQYF.

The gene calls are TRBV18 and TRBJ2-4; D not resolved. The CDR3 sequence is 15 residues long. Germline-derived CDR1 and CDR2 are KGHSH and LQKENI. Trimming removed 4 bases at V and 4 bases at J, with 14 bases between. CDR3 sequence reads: CASSQALLQKNIQYF. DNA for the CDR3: TGTGCCAGCTCACAAGCCCTCCTTCAAAAAAACATTCAGTACTTC.

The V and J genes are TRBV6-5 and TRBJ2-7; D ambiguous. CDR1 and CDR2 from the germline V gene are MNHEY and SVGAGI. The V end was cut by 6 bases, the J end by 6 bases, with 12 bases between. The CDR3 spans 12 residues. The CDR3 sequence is CASSPQTSEQYF. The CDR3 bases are TGTGCCAGCAGCCCGCAAACAAGCGAGCAGTACTTC.

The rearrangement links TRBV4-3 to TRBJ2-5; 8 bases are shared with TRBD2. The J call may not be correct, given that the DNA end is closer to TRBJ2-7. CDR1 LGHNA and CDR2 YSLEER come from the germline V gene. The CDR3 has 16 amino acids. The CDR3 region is CASSQAPGTSHHEQYF. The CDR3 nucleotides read TGCGCCAGCAGCCAAGCCCCCGGGACTAGTCACCACGAGCAGTACTTC.

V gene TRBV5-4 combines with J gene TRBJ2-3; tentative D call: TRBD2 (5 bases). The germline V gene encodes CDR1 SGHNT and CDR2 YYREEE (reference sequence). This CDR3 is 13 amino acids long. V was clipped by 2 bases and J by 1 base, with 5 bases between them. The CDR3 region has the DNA TGTGCCAGCAGCTTAGCGGGCACAGATACGCAGTATTTT. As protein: CASSLAGTDTQYF.

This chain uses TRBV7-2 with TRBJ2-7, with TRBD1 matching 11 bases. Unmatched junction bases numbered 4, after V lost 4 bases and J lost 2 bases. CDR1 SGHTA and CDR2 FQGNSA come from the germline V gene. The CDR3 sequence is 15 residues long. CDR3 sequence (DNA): TGTGCCAGCAGCTCGGACAGGGGGCGGACCTACGAGCAGTACTTC. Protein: CASSSDRGRTYEQYF.

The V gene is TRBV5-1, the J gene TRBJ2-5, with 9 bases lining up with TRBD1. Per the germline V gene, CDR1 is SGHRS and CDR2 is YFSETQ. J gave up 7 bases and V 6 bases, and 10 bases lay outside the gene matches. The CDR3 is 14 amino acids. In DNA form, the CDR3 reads TGCGCCAGCAACGATGTACAGGGGGCTGGGACCCAGTACTTC. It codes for CASNDVQGAGTQYF.

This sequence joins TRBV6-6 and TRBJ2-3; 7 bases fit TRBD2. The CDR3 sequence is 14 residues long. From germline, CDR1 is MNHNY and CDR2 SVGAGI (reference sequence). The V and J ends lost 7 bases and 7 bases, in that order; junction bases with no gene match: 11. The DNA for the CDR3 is TGTGCCAGCACCCCCGGGCTAGCGGAATATACGCAGTATTTT. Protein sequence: CASTPGLAEYTQYF.

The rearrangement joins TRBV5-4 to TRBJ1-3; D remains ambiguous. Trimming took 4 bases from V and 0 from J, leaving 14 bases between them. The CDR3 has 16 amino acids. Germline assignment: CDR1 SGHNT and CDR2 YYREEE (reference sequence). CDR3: CASSLGTGFSGNTIYF. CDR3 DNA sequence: TGTGCCAGCAGCCTAGGCACCGGATTCTCTGGAAACACCATATATTTT.

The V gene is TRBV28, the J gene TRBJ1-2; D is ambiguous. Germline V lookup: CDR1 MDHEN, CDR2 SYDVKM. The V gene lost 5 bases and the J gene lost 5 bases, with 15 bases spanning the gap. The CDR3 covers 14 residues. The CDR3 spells CASSLGGVRYGYTF. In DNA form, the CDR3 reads TGTGCCAGCAGTCTAGGAGGAGTGAGATATGGCTACACCTTC.

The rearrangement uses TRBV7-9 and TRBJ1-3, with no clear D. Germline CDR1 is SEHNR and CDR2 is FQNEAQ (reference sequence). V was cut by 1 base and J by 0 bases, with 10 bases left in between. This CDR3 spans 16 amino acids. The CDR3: CASSLVVGSSGNTIYF. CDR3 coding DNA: TGTGCCAGCAGCTTAGTTGTCGGGAGCTCTGGAAACACCATATATTTT. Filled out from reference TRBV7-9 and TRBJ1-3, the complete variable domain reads DTGVSQNPRHKITKRGQNVTFRCDPISEHNRLYWYRQTLGQGPEFLTYFQNEAQLEKSRLLSDRFSAERPKGSFSTLEIQRTEQGDSAMYLCASSLVVGSSGNTIYFGEGSWLTVV.

The chain's CDR3 is CASRDRGLTGELFF. CDR3 DNA sequence: TGCGCCAGCAGGGACAGGGGGCTAACCGGGGAGCTGTTTTTT. This sequence joins TRBV5-1 and TRBJ2-2; 11 bases map to TRBD1. The CDR3 length is 14 residues. V lost 5 bases to trimming and J lost 5 bases; unmatched junction nucleotides: 2. CDR1 and CDR2 (germline): SGHRS, YFSETQ.

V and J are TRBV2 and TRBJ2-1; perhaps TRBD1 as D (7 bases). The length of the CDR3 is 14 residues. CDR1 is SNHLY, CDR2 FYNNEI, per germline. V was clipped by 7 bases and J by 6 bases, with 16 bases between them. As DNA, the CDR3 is TGTGCCAGCACCCCCGCCCAGGGGGGCAATGAGCAGTTCTTC. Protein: CASTPAQGGNEQFF.

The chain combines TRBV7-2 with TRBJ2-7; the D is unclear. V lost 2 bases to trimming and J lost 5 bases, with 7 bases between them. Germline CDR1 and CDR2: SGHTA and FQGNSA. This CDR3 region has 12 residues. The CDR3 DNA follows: TGTGCCAGCAGCTTAAACCGGGACGAGCAGTACTTC. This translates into CASSLNRDEQYF.